The sequence of this T cell receptor (beta chain) was determined in a study of T cells after yellow fever vaccination. Broader study findings: Peak timing came faster in the weaker secondary response, day 5 versus 15.

This clonotype was recorded many times. Antigen specificity is unknown. TCRdb re-analysed the 5' RACE reads in MiXCR, keeping a single row per CDR3 protein. The table shows about 350,000 distinct CDR3 sequences, with roughly 8% occurring only once. Unmatched junction bases numbered 10, after V lost 5 bases and J lost 3 bases. This CDR3 spans 15 amino acids. CDR1 and CDR2 (germline): SGHTA, FQGNSA. The TCR comes from a man aged 18-30 years who received the YFV17D yellow fever vaccine. The sequences come from PBMCs, collected around 45 days after the first yellow fever vaccination. The chain joins TRBV7-2 to TRBJ2-7; TRBD2 aligns across 7 bases. The CDR3 DNA follows: TGTGCCAGCAGCAGCCGAGCGGGGAGTTTCTACGAGCAGTACTTC. It translates to CASSSRAGSFYEQYF.